This paragraph covers one T cell receptor (beta chain) sequence. These data belong to a study of blood T cell repertoires in COVID-19. Data came from immunoSEQ multiplex PCR; TCRdb stores just in-frame clones and leaves some out. The sample has roughly 180,000 clones, roughly 85% seen once. Germline-derived CDR1 and CDR2 are SGHDT and YYEEEE. V lost 4 bases to trimming and J lost 2 bases; unmatched junction nucleotides: 8. The CDR3 has 15 residues. The genes are TRBV5-6 and TRBJ1-2; the match to TRBD1 covers 7 bases. This clonotype originated in a man aged 60 to 75 who had recovered from COVID-19. The specimen was PBMCs or T cells enriched from blood (not recorded which). The CDR3 bases are TGTGCCAGCAGCCACGTCGCGGACAGGAACTATGGCTACACCTTC. Its translation: CASSHVADRNYGYTF.